This passage covers 21 T cell receptor beta chains from one sample sequenced in a study of T-cell memory formation after mild COVID-19. TCRdb passed the 5' RACE reads through MiXCR, listing each CDR3 protein once. The sample includes under 300,000 distinct CDR3 sequences, 15% to 20% of them seen just once. The specimen sequenced was PBMCs or a T cell subset sorted from them (not recorded which). Receptors were obtained from a man aged 18-30 years who had mild COVID-19 (a few samples of this study predate the infection). Cell type and time point are not known.

The chain couples TRBV12-5 to TRBJ1-5; D gene unclear. V was pared by 4 bases and J by 0 bases, with 10 bases between. This CDR3 is built from 15 residues. The germline V gene encodes CDR1 LGHNT and CDR2 FRNRAP. CDR3 sequence: CASGSSGFSNQPQHF. CDR3 DNA: TGTGCTAGTGGTTCCTCCGGGTTTAGCAATCAGCCCCAGCATTTT.

J is TRBJ1-1 and V is TRBV6-5, with TRBD1 matching 7 bases. The CDR3 length is 19 residues. From germline, CDR1 is MNHEY and CDR2 SVGAGI. V dropped 0 bases and J dropped 2; count of bases not matched to a gene: 15. Written as DNA, the CDR3 is TGTGCCAGCAGTTACTCGACCCCCTTTGGACAGGAACTAAACACTGAAGCTTTCTTT. As protein: CASSYSTPFGQELNTEAFF.

The chain joins TRBV7-2 to TRBJ2-2; 14 positions match TRBD2. Germline-derived CDR1 and CDR2 are SGHTA and FQGNSA. The CDR3 runs 17 residues. J gave up 4 bases and V 5 bases, and 6 bases lay outside the gene matches. The CDR3 DNA is TGTGCCAGCAGCCGGACTAGCGGGGGGTGGGGCACCGGGGAGCTGTTTTTT. This sequence encodes CASSRTSGGWGTGELFF.

This clonotype was detected a few times. The CDR3 loop is CASSQVRQRPQFF. The CDR3 DNA sequence: TGTGCCAGCAGCCAAGTCAGACAGAGACCGCAGTTCTTC. This chain joins TRBV3-1 and TRBJ2-1; D possibly corresponds to TRBD1 (5 bases). The ends were cut back, 1 base at V and 12 bases at J, with 13 bases in the middle. This CDR3 contains 13 residues. In germline, CDR1 is LGHDT, CDR2 YNNKEL (reference sequence).

The sample holds a few counts of this clonotype. The chain recombines TRBV18 with TRBJ2-5; no clear D gene. Germline-derived CDR1 and CDR2 are KGHSH and LQKENI. V was shortened by 3 bases and J by 5 bases, with 7 bases between the two germline ends. The CDR3 is 12 residues long. CDR3: CASSPDLETQYF. CDR3 bases: TGTGCCAGCTCACCTGACTTGGAGACCCAGTACTTC.

This clonotype was picked up a small number of times. The CDR3 DNA sequence: TGCGCCAGCAGCTTACTAGCGGGGGGCACCTCCTACAATGAGCAGTTCTTC. Its translation: CASSLLAGGTSYNEQFF. The chain combines TRBV5-1 with TRBJ2-1; 12 bases agree with TRBD2. Trimming took 2 bases from V and 0 from J; bases not matched to a gene: 3. The CDR3 runs to 17 residues. CDR1 and CDR2 (germline): SGHRS, YFSETQ. The full variable domain, with the rest looked up from reference TRBV5-1 and TRBJ2-1, is KAGVTQTPRYLIKTRGQQVTLSCSPISGHRSVSWYQQTPGQGLQFLFEYFSETQRNKGNFPGRFSGRQFSNSRSEMNVSTLELGDSALYLCASSLLAGGTSYNEQFFGPGTRLTVL.

This chain uses TRBV24-1 with TRBJ1-2; weak D call: TRBD1 (5 bases). The V gene's germline CDR1 is KGHDR and CDR2 SFDVKD. The CDR3 length is 16 residues. The V and J ends lost 2 bases and 7 bases respectively, with 19 bases between them. CDR3 DNA: TGTGCCACCAGTGATTCCCAAAGGGGCAGGGTGGCTGGCTACACCTTC. This codes for CATSDSQRGRVAGYTF.

This chain joins TRBV7-8 and TRBJ2-7; D is uncertain. This CDR3 contains 12 residues. In germline, CDR1 is SGHVS, CDR2 FQNEAQ. Trimming took 3 bases from V and 3 from J, leaving 6 bases between them. CDR3 nucleotides: TGTGCCAGCAGCTTCACAGACTACGAGCAGTACTTC. Its protein product is CASSFTDYEQYF.

This clonotype was counted a few times. The chain recombines TRBV6-2 or TRBV6-3 with TRBJ2-1; 8 positions match TRBD2. The J segment lost 10 bases and the V segment lost 3 bases, leaving 5 bases of the junction unmatched. This CDR3 has 13 amino acids. From germline, CDR1 is MNHEY and CDR2 SVGEGT. The CDR3: CASSYIRLAEQFF. The CDR3 DNA reads as TGTGCCAGCAGTTATATACGACTAGCGGAGCAGTTCTTC.

This CDR3 is CASSQESAGELFF. The DNA of the CDR3 is TGCGCCAGCAGCCAAGAATCGGCCGGGGAGCTGTTTTTT. The chain couples TRBV4-3 to TRBJ2-2; the D is unclear. The ends were cut back, 0 bases at V and 6 bases at J, with 5 bases in the middle. This CDR3 spans 13 amino acids. Germline V gives CDR1 LGHNA, CDR2 YSLEER.

Only a few counts were recorded for this clonotype. This chain joins TRBV6-5 and TRBJ2-5; 11 nucleotides line up with TRBD2. With 5 bases clipped from V and 4 bases from J, the junction kept 9 bases outside the gene matches. CDR1 and CDR2 from the germline V gene are MNHEY and SVGAGI. The CDR3 is 16 residues long. The CDR3 DNA follows: TGTGCCAGCAGTCCACTAGCGGGGGCCCTGGGAGAGACCCAGTACTTC. The encoded protein is CASSPLAGALGETQYF.

A note on this clonotype: One junction end disagrees with the germline gene, perhaps due to a read error. The chain has TRBV7-2 and TRBJ2-5; TRBD2 matches 10 bases. Germline CDR1 reads SGHTA; CDR2 reads FQGNSA. CDR3 size: 16 residues. The chain's CDR3 is CARSLSSSGGQETQYF. CDR3 in DNA: TGTGCCAGAAGCTTATCGTCTAGCGGGGGACAAGAGACCCAGTACTTC.

This clonotype was counted between two and nine times. V and J are TRBV6-5 and TRBJ2-2, with TRBD1 as a possible D gene (6 bases). This CDR3 region has 14 residues. The V and J ends lost 2 bases and 5 bases respectively, with 9 bases between them. From germline, CDR1 is MNHEY and CDR2 SVGAGI. DNA for the CDR3: TGTGCCAGCAGTTACGGGGGCATGACCGGGGAGCTGTTTTTT. This sequence encodes CASSYGGMTGELFF.

The V gene is TRBV6-2 or TRBV6-3, the J gene TRBJ2-2, with D possibly matching TRBD1 (6 bases). CDR1 is MNHEY and CDR2 is SVGEGT in the germline V gene. The length of the CDR3 is 16 residues. V lost 5 bases, J lost 6 bases, and 19 bases lay in between. The CDR3 DNA reads as TGTGCCAGCAGTGGTAGACAGGTCCGGGTCGCCGGGGAGCTGTTTTTT. This sequence encodes CASSGRQVRVAGELFF.

The rearrangement links TRBV12-3 or TRBV12-4 to TRBJ1-3; 10 bases are a match to TRBD1. This CDR3 has 14 amino acids. The ends lost 7 bases at V and 7 bases at J; junction bases unmatched: 7. CDR3 nucleotides: TGTGCCAGCAACTTCGGACAGGGGGTCAACACCATATATTTT. It specifies CASNFGQGVNTIYF.

The sample holds a few counts of this clonotype. V gene TRBV7-2 combines with J gene TRBJ1-1; D is undetermined. V lost 5 bases and J lost 5, with 18 bases in between. This CDR3 spans 15 amino acids. The germline V gene has CDR1 SGHTA and CDR2 FQGNSA. CDR3 coding DNA: TGTGCCAGCAGCACTATCGACACCTTGGGGACTGAAGCTTTCTTT. Translated, it gives CASSTIDTLGTEAFF.

CDR3 amino acids: CASRLSYEETQYF. DNA of the CDR3: TGTGCCAGCAGGTTGAGTTACGAAGAGACCCAGTACTTC. The rearrangement joins TRBV7-9 to TRBJ2-5; no clear D gene. Germline V gene sequence: CDR1 SEHNR, CDR2 FQNEAQ (reference sequence). Trimming removed 6 bases from V and 3 bases from J, with 11 bases in between. CDR3 length equals 13 residues.

This clonotype was seen at least ten times. The chain joins TRBV27 to TRBJ2-1; possibly TRBD1 for D (5 bases). CDR1 and CDR2 from the germline V gene are MNHEY and SMNVEV (reference sequence). The germline V and J ends were trimmed by 1 base and 14 bases, with 12 bases remaining between them. The CDR3 spans 12 residues. CDR3 bases: TGTGCCAGCAGTTTATTGGGGCAGGGTGAGTTCTTC. It translates to CASSLLGQGEFF.

The rearrangement joins TRBV10-1 to TRBJ2-1; 10 bases map to TRBD2. Germline-derived CDR1 and CDR2 are WNHNN and SYGVQD (reference sequence). This CDR3 has 16 residues. J lost 6 bases, V lost 0 bases, and 5 bases had no gene match. The CDR3 protein is CASSESALAGSNEQFF. The CDR3 DNA is TGCGCCAGCAGTGAGTCCGCACTAGCGGGGTCCAATGAGCAGTTCTTC.

The chain carries TRBV6-5 and TRBJ1-5, with TRBD1 as a possible D gene (5 bases). V was shortened by 6 bases and J by 7 bases, with 16 bases between the two germline ends. CDR1 is MNHEY and CDR2 is SVGAGI in the germline V gene. The CDR3 has 14 residues. The CDR3 loop is CASSPAGGSQPQHF. The CDR3 coding sequence is TGTGCCAGCAGCCCCGCGGGGGGAAGCCAGCCCCAGCATTTT.

This clonotype was recorded a few times. The chain carries TRBV9 and TRBJ1-5; perhaps TRBD1 as D (5 bases). The germline gives CDR1 SGDLS, CDR2 YYNGEE. The CDR3 spans 14 residues. V was pared by 0 bases and J by 10 bases, with 14 bases between. The DNA of the CDR3 is TGTGCCAGCAGCGTAGAGGGTCAGGGCGAACCCCAGCATTTT. Amino acids: CASSVEGQGEPQHF. Drawing the rest from reference TRBV9 and TRBJ1-5, the complete variable domain is DSGVTQTPKHLITATGQRVTLRCSPRSGDLSVYWYQQSLDQGLQFLIQYYNGEERAKGNILERFSAQQFPDLHSELNLSSLELGDSALYFCASSVEGQGEPQHFGDGTRLSIL.